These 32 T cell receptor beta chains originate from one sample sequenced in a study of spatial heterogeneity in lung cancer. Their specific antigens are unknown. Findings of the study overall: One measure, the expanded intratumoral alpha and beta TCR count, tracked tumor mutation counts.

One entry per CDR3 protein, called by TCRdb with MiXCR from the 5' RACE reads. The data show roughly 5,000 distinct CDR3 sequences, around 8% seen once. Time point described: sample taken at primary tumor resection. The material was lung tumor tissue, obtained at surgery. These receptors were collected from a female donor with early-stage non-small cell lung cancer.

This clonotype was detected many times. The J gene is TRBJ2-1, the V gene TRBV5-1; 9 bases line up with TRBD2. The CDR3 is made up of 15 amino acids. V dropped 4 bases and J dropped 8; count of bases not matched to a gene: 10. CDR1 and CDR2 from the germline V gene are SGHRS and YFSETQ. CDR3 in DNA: TGCGCCAGCAGCCCCACGCGGGGGGGCCGGGATGAGCAGTTCTTC. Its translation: CASSPTRGGRDEQFF. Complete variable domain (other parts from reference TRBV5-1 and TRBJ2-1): KAGVTQTPRYLIKTRGQQVTLSCSPISGHRSVSWYQQTPGQGLQFLFEYFSETQRNKGNFPGRFSGRQFSNSRSEMNVSTLELGDSALYLCASSPTRGGRDEQFFGPGTRLTVL.

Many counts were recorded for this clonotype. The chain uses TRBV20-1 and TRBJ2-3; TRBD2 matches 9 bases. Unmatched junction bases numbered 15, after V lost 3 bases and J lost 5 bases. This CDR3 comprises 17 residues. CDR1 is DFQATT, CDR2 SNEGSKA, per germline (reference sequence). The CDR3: CSARSPSAGGRRDTQYF. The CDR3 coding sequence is TGCAGTGCTAGGAGTCCGTCGGCGGGGGGGCGCAGAGATACGCAGTATTTT.

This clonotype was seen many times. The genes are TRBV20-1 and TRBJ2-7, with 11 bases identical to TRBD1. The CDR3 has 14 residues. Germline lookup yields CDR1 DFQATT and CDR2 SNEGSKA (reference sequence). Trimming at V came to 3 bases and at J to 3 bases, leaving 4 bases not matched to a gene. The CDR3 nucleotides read TGCAGTGCTAGGGGACAGGGGGGCAACTACGAGCAGTACTTC. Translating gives CSARGQGGNYEQYF.

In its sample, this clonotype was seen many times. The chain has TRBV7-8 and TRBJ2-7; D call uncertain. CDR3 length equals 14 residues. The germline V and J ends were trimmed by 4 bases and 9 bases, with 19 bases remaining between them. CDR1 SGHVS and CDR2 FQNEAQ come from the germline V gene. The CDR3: CASSSHQVVTLQYV. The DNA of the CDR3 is TGTGCCAGCAGCTCTCACCAGGTTGTAACTTTGCAGTACGTC.

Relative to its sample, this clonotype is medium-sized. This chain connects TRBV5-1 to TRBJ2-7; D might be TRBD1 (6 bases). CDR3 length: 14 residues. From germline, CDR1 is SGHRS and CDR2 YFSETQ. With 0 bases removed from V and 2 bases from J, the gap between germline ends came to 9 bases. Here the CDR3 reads CASSLAQGPYEQYF. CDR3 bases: TGCGCCAGCAGCTTGGCACAGGGACCCTACGAGCAGTACTTC.

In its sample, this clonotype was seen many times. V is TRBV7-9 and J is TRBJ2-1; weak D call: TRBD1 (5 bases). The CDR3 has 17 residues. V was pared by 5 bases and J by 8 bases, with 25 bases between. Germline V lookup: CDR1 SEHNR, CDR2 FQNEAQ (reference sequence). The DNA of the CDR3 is TGTGCCAGCAGCCGACTGACAGCCGAAGTATTTGCGGATGAGCAGTTCTTC. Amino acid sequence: CASSRLTAEVFADEQFF.

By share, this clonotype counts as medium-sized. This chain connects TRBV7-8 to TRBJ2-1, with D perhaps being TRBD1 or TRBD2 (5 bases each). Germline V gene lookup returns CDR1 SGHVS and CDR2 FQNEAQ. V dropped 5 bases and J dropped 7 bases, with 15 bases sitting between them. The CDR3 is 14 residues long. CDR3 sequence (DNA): TGTGCCAGCAGCCCCAGGGACCGTGGGAATGAGCAGTTCTTC. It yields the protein CASSPRDRGNEQFF.

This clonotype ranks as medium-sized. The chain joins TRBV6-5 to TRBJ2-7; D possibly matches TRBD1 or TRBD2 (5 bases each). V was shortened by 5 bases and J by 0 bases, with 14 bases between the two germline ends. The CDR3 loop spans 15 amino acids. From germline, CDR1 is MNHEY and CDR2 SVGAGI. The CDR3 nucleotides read TGTGCCAGCAGTATAGGGACCGAAAGCTCCTACGAGCAGTACTTC. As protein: CASSIGTESSYEQYF.

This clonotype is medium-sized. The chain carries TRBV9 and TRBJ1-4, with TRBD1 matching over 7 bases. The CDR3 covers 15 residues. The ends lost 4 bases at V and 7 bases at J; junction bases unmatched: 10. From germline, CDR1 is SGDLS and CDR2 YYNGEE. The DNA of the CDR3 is TGTGCCAGCAGCCCAAGACAGGGCGGTGGTGAAAAACTGTTTTTT. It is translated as CASSPRQGGGEKLFF.

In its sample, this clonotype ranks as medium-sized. The CDR3 DNA follows: TGTGCCAGCAGGGGAGACAGTAACCACGGTCAGCCCCAGCATTTT. Amino acids: CASRGDSNHGQPQHF. V gene TRBV6-2 or TRBV6-3 combines with J gene TRBJ1-5; weak D call: TRBD1 (5 bases). Germline lookup yields CDR1 MNHEY and CDR2 SVGEGT. V was trimmed by 6 bases and J by 6 bases, leaving 18 bases between them. The CDR3 has 15 amino acids.

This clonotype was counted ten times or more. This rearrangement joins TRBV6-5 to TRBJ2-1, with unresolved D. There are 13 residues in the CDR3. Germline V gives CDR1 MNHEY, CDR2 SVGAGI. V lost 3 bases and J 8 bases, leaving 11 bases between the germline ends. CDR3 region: CASSYPSTYEQFF. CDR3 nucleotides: TGTGCCAGCAGTTATCCGTCCACCTATGAGCAGTTCTTC.

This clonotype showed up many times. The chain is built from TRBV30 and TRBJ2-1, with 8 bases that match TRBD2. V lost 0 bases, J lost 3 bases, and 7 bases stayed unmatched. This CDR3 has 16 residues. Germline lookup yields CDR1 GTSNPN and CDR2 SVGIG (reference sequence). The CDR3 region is CAWSVLGGVFYNEQFF. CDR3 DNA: TGTGCCTGGAGTGTACTCGGGGGGGTTTTCTACAATGAGCAGTTCTTC.

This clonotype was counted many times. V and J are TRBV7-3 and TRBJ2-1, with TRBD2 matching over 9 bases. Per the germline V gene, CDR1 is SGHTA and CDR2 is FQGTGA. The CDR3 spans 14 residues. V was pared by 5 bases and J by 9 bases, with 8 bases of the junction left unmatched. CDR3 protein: CASSPSGRRGEQFF. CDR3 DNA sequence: TGTGCCAGCAGCCCCAGCGGGAGGAGGGGTGAGCAGTTCTTC.

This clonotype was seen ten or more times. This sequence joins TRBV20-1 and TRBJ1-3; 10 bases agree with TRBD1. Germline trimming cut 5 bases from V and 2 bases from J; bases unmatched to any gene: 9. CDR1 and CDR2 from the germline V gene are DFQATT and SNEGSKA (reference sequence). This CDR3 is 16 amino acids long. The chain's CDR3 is CSAYPGTGEAGNTIYF. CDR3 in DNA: TGCAGTGCTTACCCCGGGACAGGGGAAGCTGGAAACACCATATATTTT.

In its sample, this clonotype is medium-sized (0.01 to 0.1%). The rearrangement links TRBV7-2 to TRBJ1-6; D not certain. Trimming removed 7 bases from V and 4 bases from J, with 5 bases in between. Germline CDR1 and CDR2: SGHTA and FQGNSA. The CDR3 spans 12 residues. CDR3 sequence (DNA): TGTGCCAGCACCACTTATAATTCACCCCTCCACTTT. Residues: CASTTYNSPLHF.

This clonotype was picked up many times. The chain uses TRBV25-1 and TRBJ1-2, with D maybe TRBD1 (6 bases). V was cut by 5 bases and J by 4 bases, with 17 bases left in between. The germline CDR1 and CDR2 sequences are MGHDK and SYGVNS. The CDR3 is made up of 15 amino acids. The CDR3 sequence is CASSTGLIVGYGYTF. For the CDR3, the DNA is TGTGCCAGCAGTACAGGGCTGATAGTTGGCTATGGCTACACCTTC.

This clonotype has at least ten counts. As DNA, the CDR3 is TGTGCCAGCAGACCGGTGATGAACACTGAAGCTTTCTTT. This codes for CASRPVMNTEAFF. V gene TRBV2 combines with J gene TRBJ1-1; D is unclear. V lost 6 bases, J lost 0 bases, and 8 bases lay in between. Looked up from germline, CDR1 is SNHLY and CDR2 is FYNNEI. This CDR3 spans 13 amino acids. The complete variable domain, with remaining parts taken from reference TRBV2 and TRBJ1-1, reads EPEVTQTPSHQVTQMGQEVILRCVPISNHLYFYWYRQILGQKVEFLVSFYNNEISEKSEIFDDQFSVERPDGSNFTLKIRSTKLEDSAMYFCASRPVMNTEAFFGQGTRLTVV.

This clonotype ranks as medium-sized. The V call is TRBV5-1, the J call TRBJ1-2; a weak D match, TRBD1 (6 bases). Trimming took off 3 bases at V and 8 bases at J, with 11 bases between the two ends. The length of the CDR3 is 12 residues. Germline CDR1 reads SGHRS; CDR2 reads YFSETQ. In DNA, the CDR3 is TGCGCCAGCAGCTCGACAGGTTCCGGCTACACCTTC. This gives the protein CASSSTGSGYTF. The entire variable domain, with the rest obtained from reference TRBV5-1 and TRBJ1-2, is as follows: KAGVTQTPRYLIKTRGQQVTLSCSPISGHRSVSWYQQTPGQGLQFLFEYFSETQRNKGNFPGRFSGRQFSNSRSEMNVSTLELGDSALYLCASSSTGSGYTFGSGTRLTVV.

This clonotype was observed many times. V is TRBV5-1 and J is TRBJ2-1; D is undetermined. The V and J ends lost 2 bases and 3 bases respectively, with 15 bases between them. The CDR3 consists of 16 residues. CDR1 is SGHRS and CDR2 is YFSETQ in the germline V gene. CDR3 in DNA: TGCGCCAGCAGCTTACTCTCCCCGGCCATCTACAATGAGCAGTTCTTC. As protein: CASSLLSPAIYNEQFF.

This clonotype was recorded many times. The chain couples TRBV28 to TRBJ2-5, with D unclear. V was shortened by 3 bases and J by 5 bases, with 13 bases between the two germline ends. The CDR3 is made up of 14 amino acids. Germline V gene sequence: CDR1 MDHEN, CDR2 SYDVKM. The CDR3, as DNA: TGTGCCAGCAGTTTGGTCGATGGTTACGAGACCCAGTACTTC. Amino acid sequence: CASSLVDGYETQYF. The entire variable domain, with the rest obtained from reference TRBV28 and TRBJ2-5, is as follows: DVKVTQSSRYLVKRTGEKVFLECVQDMDHENMFWYRQDPGLGLRLIYFSYDVKMKEKGDIPEGYSVSREKKERFSLILESASTNQTSMYLCASSLVDGYETQYFGPGTRLLVL.

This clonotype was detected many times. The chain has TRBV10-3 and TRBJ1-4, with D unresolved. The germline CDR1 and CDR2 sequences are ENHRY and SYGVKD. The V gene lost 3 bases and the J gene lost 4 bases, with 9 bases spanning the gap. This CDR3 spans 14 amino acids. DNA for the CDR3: TGTGCCATCAGTGAAGGGCAGGATAATGAAAAACTGTTTTTT. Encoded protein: CAISEGQDNEKLFF.

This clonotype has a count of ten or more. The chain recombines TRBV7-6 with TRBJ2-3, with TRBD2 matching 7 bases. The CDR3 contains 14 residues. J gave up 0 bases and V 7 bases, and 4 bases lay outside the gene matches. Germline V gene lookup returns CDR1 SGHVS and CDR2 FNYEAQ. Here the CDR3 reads CASTEAGSTDTQYF. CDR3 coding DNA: TGTGCCAGCACCGAAGCGGGAAGCACAGATACGCAGTATTTT.

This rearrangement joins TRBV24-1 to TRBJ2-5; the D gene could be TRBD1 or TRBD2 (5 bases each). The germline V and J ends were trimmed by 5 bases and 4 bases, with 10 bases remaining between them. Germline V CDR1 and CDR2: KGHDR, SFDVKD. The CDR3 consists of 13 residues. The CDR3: CATSGGRLETQYF. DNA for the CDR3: TGTGCCACCAGTGGGGGACGTTTAGAGACCCAGTACTTC.

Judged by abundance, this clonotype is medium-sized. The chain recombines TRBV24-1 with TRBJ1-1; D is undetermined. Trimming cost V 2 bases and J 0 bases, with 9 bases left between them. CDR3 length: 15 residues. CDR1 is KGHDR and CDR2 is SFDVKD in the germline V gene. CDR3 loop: CATSDSKHMNTEAFF. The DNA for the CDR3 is TGTGCCACCAGTGATTCGAAACACATGAACACTGAAGCTTTCTTT.

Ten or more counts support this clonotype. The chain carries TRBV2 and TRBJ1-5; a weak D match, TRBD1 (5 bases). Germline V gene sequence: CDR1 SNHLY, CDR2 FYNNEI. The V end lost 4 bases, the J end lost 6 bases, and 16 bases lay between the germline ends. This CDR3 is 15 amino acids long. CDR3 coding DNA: TGTGCCAGCAGTGTGGGTACTACAGGTGCTCAGCCCCAGCATTTT. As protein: CASSVGTTGAQPQHF.

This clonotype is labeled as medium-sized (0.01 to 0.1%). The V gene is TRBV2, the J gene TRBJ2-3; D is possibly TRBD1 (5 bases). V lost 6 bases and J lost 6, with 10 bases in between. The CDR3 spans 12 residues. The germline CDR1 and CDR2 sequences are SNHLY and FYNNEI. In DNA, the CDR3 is TGTGCCAGCAGAGGGGTTAGGGATACGCAGTATTTT. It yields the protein CASRGVRDTQYF. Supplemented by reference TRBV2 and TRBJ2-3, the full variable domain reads EPEVTQTPSHQVTQMGQEVILRCVPISNHLYFYWYRQILGQKVEFLVSFYNNEISEKSEIFDDQFSVERPDGSNFTLKIRSTKLEDSAMYFCASRGVRDTQYFGPGTRLTVL.

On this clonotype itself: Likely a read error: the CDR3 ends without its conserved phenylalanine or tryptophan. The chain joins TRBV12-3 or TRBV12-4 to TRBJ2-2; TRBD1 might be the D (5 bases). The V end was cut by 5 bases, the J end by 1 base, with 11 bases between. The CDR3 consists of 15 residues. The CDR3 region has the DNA TGTGCCAGCAGTCAAGAGACAGTGAACACCGGGGAGCTGTTTTTG. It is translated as CASSQETVNTGELFL.

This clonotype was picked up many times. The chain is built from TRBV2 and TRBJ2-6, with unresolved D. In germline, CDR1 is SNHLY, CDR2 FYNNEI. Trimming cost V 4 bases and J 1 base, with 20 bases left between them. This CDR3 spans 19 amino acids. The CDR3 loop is CASSGTWVLILSGANVLTF. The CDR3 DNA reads TGTGCCAGCAGTGGGACGTGGGTGCTAATACTGTCTGGGGCCAACGTCCTGACTTTC.

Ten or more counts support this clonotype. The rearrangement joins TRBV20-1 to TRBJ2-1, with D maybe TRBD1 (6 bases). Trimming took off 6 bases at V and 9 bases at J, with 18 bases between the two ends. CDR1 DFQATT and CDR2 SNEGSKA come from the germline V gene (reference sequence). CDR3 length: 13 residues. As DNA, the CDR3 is TGCAGTGCAGGGACCCCCCTAGGGGGTGAGCAGTTCTTC. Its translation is CSAGTPLGGEQFF.

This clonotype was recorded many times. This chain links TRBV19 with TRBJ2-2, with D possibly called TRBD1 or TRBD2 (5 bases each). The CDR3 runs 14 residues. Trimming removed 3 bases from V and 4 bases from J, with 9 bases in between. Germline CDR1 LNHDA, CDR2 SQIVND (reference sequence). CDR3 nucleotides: TGTGCCAGTAGTATTGGTGGGACCACCGGGGAGCTGTTTTTT. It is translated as CASSIGGTTGELFF.

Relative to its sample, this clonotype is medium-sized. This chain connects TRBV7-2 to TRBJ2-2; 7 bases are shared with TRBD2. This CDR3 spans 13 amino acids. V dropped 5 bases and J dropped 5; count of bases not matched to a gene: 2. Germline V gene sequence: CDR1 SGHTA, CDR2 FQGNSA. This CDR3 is CASSTSVTGELFF. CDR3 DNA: TGTGCCAGCAGCACTAGCGTAACCGGGGAGCTGTTTTTT.

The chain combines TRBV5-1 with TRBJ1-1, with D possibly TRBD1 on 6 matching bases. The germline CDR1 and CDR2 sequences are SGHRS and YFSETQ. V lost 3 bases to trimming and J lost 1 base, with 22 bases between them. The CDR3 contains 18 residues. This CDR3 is CASSSKIPQGIKNTEAFF. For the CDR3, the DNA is TGCGCCAGCAGCTCCAAAATACCCCAGGGGATTAAGAACACTGAAGCTTTCTTT. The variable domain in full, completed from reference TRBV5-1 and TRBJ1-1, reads KAGVTQTPRYLIKTRGQQVTLSCSPISGHRSVSWYQQTPGQGLQFLFEYFSETQRNKGNFPGRFSGRQFSNSRSEMNVSTLELGDSALYLCASSSKIPQGIKNTEAFFGQGTRLTVV.